Sequencing of this T cell receptor beta chain was carried out in a study of CD8 T cells in Susac syndrome. TEMRA cells were FACS-enriched, unlike CD8+ and CD4+ T cells, which were negatively isolated. Findings of the study overall: Susac-specific public clones were found in total CD8+ and CD8+ TEMRA repertoires, numbering some 17 and five, respectively.

CDR3 length equals 13 residues. The germline V gene encodes CDR1 MNHEY and CDR2 SVGAGI. Trimming stripped 6 bases from V and 7 bases from J, with 13 bases between. RNA, at roughly 0.5 to 1 ug, was reverse transcribed with random hexamers. Each CDR3 protein is one row after TCRdb ran MiXCR on the immunoSEQ multiplex PCR reads. This sample has 75,000 to 100,000 distinct CDR3 sequences, with about 95% found just once. With regard to this clonotype: The antigen remains undetermined.

This chain joins TRBV6-5 and TRBJ2-4; D possibly corresponds to TRBD2 (6 bases). Sample: CD8+ T cells from PBMCs. This receptor was identified in a human donor with Susac syndrome. The CDR3 here is CASSPGTLNIQYF. For the CDR3, the DNA is TGTGCCAGCAGCCCTGGGACTTTGAACATTCAGTACTTC.